These 15 T cell receptor beta chains were all obtained from the same sample, sequenced in a study of shared clonotypes between healthy human individuals (TCRdb year 2020). For the CD8 naive samples, CD45RO-negative cells were positively selected for CCR7, yielding a CD45RA+CCR7+ population from which TemRA cells were excluded. Library preparation was by the immunoSEQ multiplex PCR assay. TCRdb limited this immuneACCESS table to in-frame rearrangements with V and J called. A share of clones is missing; checked studies link under half to unresolved V genes, and the rest is unexplained. For this sample the table gives millions of clones, of which around 96% were detected only once. The ten largest clones add up to about 1.1% of the sample. Sequencing was done on a sample of naive CD8+ T cells sorted from blood. Read against the paper, the sample's cell subset or site label means: CD45RA+CCR7+. The receptors were gathered from a man aged 18 to 29 in good health.

The chain recombines TRBV2 with TRBJ2-7, with D unresolved. In germline, CDR1 is SNHLY, CDR2 FYNNEI. Trimming took 11 bases from V and 7 from J, leaving 18 bases between them. This CDR3 is built from 12 residues. The CDR3 protein is CASSFSLSEQYF. The CDR3 region has the DNA TGTGCCTCCTCGTTTAGTCTGAGTGAGCAGTACTTC.

This chain connects TRBV4-1 to TRBJ1-1; no clear D gene. The CDR3 has 16 residues. The V end lost 1 base, the J end lost 1 base, and 13 bases lay between the germline ends. The germline V gene encodes CDR1 MGHRA and CDR2 YSYEKL. The CDR3 is CASSQGSGLENTEAFF. The CDR3 DNA sequence: TGCGCCAGCAGCCAAGGCTCTGGGCTGGAGAACACTGAAGCTTTCTTT.

This rearrangement joins TRBV7-8 to TRBJ2-7, with TRBD1 matching over 7 bases. Trimming removed 6 bases from V and 2 bases from J; junction bases left unmatched: 7. Per the germline V gene, CDR1 is SGHVS and CDR2 is FQNEAQ. The CDR3 spans 14 residues. CDR3 loop: CASSIAGTAYEQYF. The DNA of the CDR3 is TGTGCCAGCAGTATTGCCGGGACAGCCTACGAGCAGTACTTC.

The rearrangement uses TRBV4-3 and TRBJ2-5, with D possibly being TRBD2 (5 bases). Trimming cost V 1 base and J 4 bases, with 10 bases left between them. Germline V gives CDR1 LGHNA, CDR2 YSLEER. The CDR3 totals 14 residues. Here the CDR3 DNA reads TGCGCCAGCAGCCAAGGAGCGGTGGGAGAGACCCAGTACTTC. Its translation: CASSQGAVGETQYF.

CDR3 region: CASSLYYDSGETQYF. The CDR3 nucleotides are TGTGCCAGCAGTTTATATTACGACTCGGGAGAGACCCAGTACTTC. The V call is TRBV27, the J call TRBJ2-5, with no clear D. The CDR3 runs 15 residues. Trimming removed 1 base at V and 4 bases at J, with 13 bases between. Germline V gene data show CDR1 as MNHEY and CDR2 as SMNVEV (reference sequence).

CDR3 nucleotide sequence: TGTGCCAGCAGTCCTTACGGCCCAGAGCAGTACTTC. It codes for CASSPYGPEQYF. The V gene is TRBV2, the J gene TRBJ2-7; D call uncertain. The CDR3 is 12 amino acids. The V gene lost 5 bases and the J gene lost 7 bases, with 12 bases spanning the gap. Germline V CDR1 and CDR2: SNHLY, FYNNEI.

A word on this clone: Other DNA sequences in this sample translate to the same CDR3. The chain joins TRBV5-1 to TRBJ2-7; D not certain. The V end lost 0 bases, the J end lost 3 bases, and 7 bases lay between the germline ends. The CDR3 covers 13 residues. Germline CDR1 reads SGHRS; CDR2 reads YFSETQ. CDR3 bases: TGCGCCAGCAGCTTGGTTGCGGACTACGAGCAGTACTTC. Amino acids: CASSLVADYEQYF.

This rearrangement joins TRBV2 to TRBJ1-1; the match to TRBD1 covers 7 bases. V shed 8 bases, J shed 1 base, and the junction held 7 bases outside the gene matches. CDR1 SNHLY and CDR2 FYNNEI come from the germline V gene. The CDR3 has 14 residues. The CDR3 loop reads CASFQGEGNTEAFF. CDR3 coding DNA: TGTGCCAGCTTTCAGGGGGAGGGGAACACTGAAGCTTTCTTT.

Only one count was recorded for this clone. V and J are TRBV5-4 and TRBJ1-2; perhaps TRBD1 as D (5 bases). Germline V lookup: CDR1 SGHNT, CDR2 YYREEE (reference sequence). Trimming removed 2 bases at V and 1 base at J, with 12 bases between. The CDR3 extends over 15 amino acids. Written as DNA, the CDR3 is TGTGCCAGCAGCTTCGACAGCCTTATTAACTATGGCTACACCTTC. Encoded protein: CASSFDSLINYGYTF. The whole variable domain, filled in from reference TRBV5-4 and TRBJ1-2, reads ETGVTQSPTHLIKTRGQQVTLRCSSQSGHNTVSWYQQALGQGPQFIFQYYREEENGRGNFPPRFSGLQFPNYSSELNVNALELDDSALYLCASSFDSLINYGYTFGSGTRLTVV.

This clone has only a few counts. The chain has TRBV5-4 and TRBJ2-1; D remains ambiguous. Trimming took 0 bases from V and 8 from J, leaving 15 bases between them. Germline CDR1 reads SGHNT; CDR2 reads YYREEE (reference sequence). This CDR3 comprises 15 residues. The CDR3 DNA sequence: TGTGCCAGCAGCTTGGGAGGAAGTAGGCCGGATGAGCAGTTCTTC. The encoded protein is CASSLGGSRPDEQFF. The whole variable domain, remainder taken from reference TRBV5-4 and TRBJ2-1, is ETGVTQSPTHLIKTRGQQVTLRCSSQSGHNTVSWYQQALGQGPQFIFQYYREEENGRGNFPPRFSGLQFPNYSSELNVNALELDDSALYLCASSLGGSRPDEQFFGPGTRLTVL.

The chain combines TRBV28 with TRBJ2-5, with D unclear. Looked up from germline, CDR1 is MDHEN and CDR2 is SYDVKM. CDR3 length: 16 residues. Trimming left V 5 bases short and J 1 base short, with 17 bases between. This CDR3 reads CASSPFSEDPQETQYF. In DNA, the CDR3 is TGTGCCAGCAGTCCATTCTCCGAGGATCCCCAAGAGACCCAGTACTTC.

CDR3 bases: TGTGCCAGCAGAGGACTAGCGGAGGCCTACGAGCAGTACTTC. Protein product: CASRGLAEAYEQYF. The gene calls are TRBV6-5 and TRBJ2-7, with 10 bases that match TRBD2. V gave up 6 bases and J gave up 2 bases; unmatched junction bases: 4. This CDR3 comprises 14 residues. Germline V gene data show CDR1 as MNHEY and CDR2 as SVGAGI.

In its sample, this clone was seen a few times. The chain carries TRBV28 and TRBJ1-1; 9 nucleotides align to TRBD1. CDR1 MDHEN and CDR2 SYDVKM come from the germline V gene. The CDR3 length is 17 residues. After removal of 6 bases from V and 0 bases from J, the junction contained 11 bases not matched to a gene. CDR3 sequence (DNA): TGTGCCAGCAGCCCTCTCGGACAGGGGACCATGAACACTGAAGCTTTCTTT. Amino acids: CASSPLGQGTMNTEAFF.

The chain has TRBV30 and TRBJ2-1, with D possibly being TRBD2 (6 bases). The CDR3 runs to 13 residues. The V gene lost 4 bases and the J gene lost 10 bases, with 17 bases spanning the gap. Germline values: CDR1 GTSNPN, CDR2 SVGIG (reference sequence). CDR3 residues: CAWTLHGGDEQFF. As DNA, the CDR3 is TGTGCCTGGACCCTGCATGGAGGGGACGAGCAGTTCTTC.

The rearrangement uses TRBV2 and TRBJ2-1; unclear D gene. This CDR3 region has 16 residues. V shed 3 bases and J shed 0 bases, with 12 bases lying between them. Germline CDR1 and CDR2: SNHLY and FYNNEI. Here the CDR3 DNA reads TGTGCCAGCAGTGAGACGTTACAAAGCTCCTACAATGAGCAGTTCTTC. Protein sequence: CASSETLQSSYNEQFF. Drawing the rest from reference TRBV2 and TRBJ2-1, the complete variable domain is EPEVTQTPSHQVTQMGQEVILRCVPISNHLYFYWYRQILGQKVEFLVSFYNNEISEKSEIFDDQFSVERPDGSNFTLKIRSTKLEDSAMYFCASSETLQSSYNEQFFGPGTRLTVL.